A selection of T cell receptor beta chains follows, all from one sample in a study of T cells expressing NK-cell markers. From its re-call of the 5' RACE reads, TCRdb lists each CDR3 protein once, without DNA. Seen in this sample are roughly 390,000 distinct CDR3 sequences; the ten most common clones hold around a tenth. Sequencing used blood T cells: a sorted CD56 or NKG2C T cell subset, CD4+ or CD8+ T cells, or bulk PBMC T cells (not recorded which). The receptors come from a woman aged 45-59 years in good health. CDR3s include the opening cysteine and the closing phenylalanine or tryptophan.

J: TRBJ2-7
V: TRBV20-1
CDR3: CSVVRGRARYEQYF

J: TRBJ2-5
V: TRBV7-9
CDR3: CASSPPPVAGDLKKTQYF

J: TRBJ2-1
V: TRBV6-5
CDR3: CASSPGELQFF

J: TRBJ2-3
V: TRBV7-6
CDR3: CASSPPGTNTQYF

J: TRBJ1-1
V: TRBV25-1
CDR3: CASSYYGRTEAFF

J: TRBJ1-2
V: TRBV6-1
CDR3: CASNRDGNYGYTF

J: TRBJ2-3
V: TRBV3-1
CDR3: CASSQPSPGDTQYF

J: TRBJ2-1
V: TRBV19
CDR3: CASSMDPHRYNEQFF

J: TRBJ2-6
V: TRBV4-1
CDR3: CASSQERRLGANVLTF

J: TRBJ2-5
V: TRBV12-3/TRBV12-4
CDR3: CASSSLGTVRETQYF

J: TRBJ2-1
V: TRBV10-3
CDR3: CAISESGSPFLSAEQFF

J: TRBJ1-1
V: TRBV6-1
CDR3: CASSAPAEAFF

J: TRBJ2-1
V: TRBV12-3/TRBV12-4
CDR3: CASSPFPGEQFF

J: TRBJ2-5
V: TRBV10-3
CDR3: CAIRNRGGETQYF

J: TRBJ2-6
V: TRBV5-1
CDR3: CASTRDSSFSGANVLTF

J: TRBJ2-3
V: TRBV12-3/TRBV12-4
CDR3: CASSLARYTQYF

J: TRBJ2-7
V: TRBV10-3
CDR3: CAITRGRSYEQYF